The 27 T cell receptor beta chains listed next were all sequenced from one sample in a study of shared clonotypes between healthy human individuals. TCRdb's table, derived via immunoSEQ multiplex PCR, lists solely in-frame clones and lacks some. In the table there are about 1.1 million clones, roughly 74% of which are singletons. The sequenced sample consisted of memory CD4+ T cells from PBMCs. Sample subset: CD45RA-negative fraction. These receptors were collected from a young man in good health. Some clones in this sample may be carry-over from other donors' samples.

The genes are TRBV6-5 and TRBJ2-5; a possible D gene is TRBD2 (6 bases). Germline lookup yields CDR1 MNHEY and CDR2 SVGAGI. This CDR3 contains 13 residues. The V end was cut by 2 bases, the J end by 7 bases, with 11 bases between. The CDR3 is CASSYTVEGTQYF. The CDR3 DNA reads TGTGCCAGCAGTTACACCGTGGAGGGGACCCAGTACTTC.

A single count supports this clone. The chain combines TRBV7-8 with TRBJ2-7; 10 bases are a match to TRBD2. The CDR3 consists of 14 residues. J gave up 2 bases and V 2 bases, and 0 bases lay outside the gene matches. CDR1 is SGHVS, CDR2 FQNEAQ, per germline. The CDR3 spells CASSLLAGAYEQYF. DNA for the CDR3: TGTGCCAGCAGCTTACTAGCGGGAGCCTACGAGCAGTACTTC.

The chain couples TRBV18 to TRBJ2-3, with 7 positions matching TRBD1. Germline-derived CDR1 and CDR2 are KGHSH and LQKENI. The CDR3 length is 16 residues. V lost 1 base to trimming and J lost 0 bases; unmatched junction nucleotides: 4. The CDR3 coding sequence is TGTGCCAGCTCACCACGCGCGACAGGGAGCACAGATACGCAGTATTTT. It translates to CASSPRATGSTDTQYF.

This clone has at least ten counts. This sequence joins TRBV18 and TRBJ1-2; no reliable D call. The V end lost 3 bases, the J end lost 4 bases, and 9 bases lay between the germline ends. The CDR3 sequence is 13 residues long. Per the germline V gene, CDR1 is KGHSH and CDR2 is LQKENI. The CDR3 region is CASSPEEGYGYTF. DNA of the CDR3: TGTGCCAGCTCACCTGAGGAAGGCTATGGCTACACCTTC.

In its sample, this clone was seen a few times. The chain carries TRBV7-7 and TRBJ2-2; 10 bases fit TRBD1. The CDR3 has 15 residues. CDR1 and CDR2 from the germline V gene are SSHAT and FNYEAQ (reference sequence). The V and J ends lost 6 bases and 6 bases, in that order; junction bases with no gene match: 7. CDR3 protein: CASSAGTGVPGELFF. Written as DNA, the CDR3 is TGTGCCAGCAGTGCCGGGACAGGGGTCCCCGGGGAGCTGTTTTTT.

V is TRBV5-8 and J is TRBJ1-2; weak D call: TRBD1 (5 bases). This CDR3 is 13 amino acids long. Germline CDR1 reads SGHTS; CDR2 reads YDEGEE. V was shortened by 4 bases and J by 4 bases, with 11 bases between the two germline ends. As DNA, the CDR3 is TGTGCCAGCAGCCTACGAGGGGTCTATGGCTACACCTTC. Translated: CASSLRGVYGYTF.

The V and J genes are TRBV30 and TRBJ2-5; no firm D call. V lost 4 bases to trimming and J lost 4 bases, with 10 bases between them. The CDR3 spans 12 residues. Germline V gives CDR1 GTSNPN, CDR2 SVGIG (reference sequence). The CDR3 here is CAWTPVGETQYF. The CDR3 nucleotides are TGTGCCTGGACACCCGTCGGAGAGACCCAGTACTTC.

The V gene is TRBV7-9, the J gene TRBJ1-3, with a tentative D call TRBD1 (6 bases). CDR3 length: 13 residues. V lost 3 bases and J lost 9, with 12 bases in between. Germline CDR1 and CDR2: SEHNR and FQNEAQ (reference sequence). Here the CDR3 DNA reads TGTGCCAGCAGCTTGAACACAGGGAGCACCATATATTTT. Residues: CASSLNTGSTIYF.

This chain links TRBV19 with TRBJ2-7; D is unclear. This CDR3 contains 15 residues. Germline CDR1 LNHDA, CDR2 SQIVND (reference sequence). The germline V and J ends were trimmed by 2 bases and 2 bases, with 13 bases remaining between them. The DNA of the CDR3 is TGTGCCAGTAGTATACCCGGAACTGGGGCCTACGAGCAGTACTTC. This encodes CASSIPGTGAYEQYF.

The V gene is TRBV7-3, the J gene TRBJ2-6; D not resolved. Trimming took off 3 bases at V and 2 bases at J, with 11 bases between the two ends. CDR1 and CDR2 from the germline V gene are SGHTA and FQGTGA. This CDR3 contains 16 residues. Here the CDR3 reads CASSLNSWAGANVLTF. The CDR3, as DNA: TGTGCCAGCAGCTTGAACAGCTGGGCTGGGGCCAACGTCCTGACTTTC.

CDR3 nucleotides: TGTGCCAGCAGTTTAAGTGGGTTTCCCGGAGTGCTCGGCGAGCAGTACTTC. Encoded protein: CASSLSGFPGVLGEQYF. The chain recombines TRBV27 with TRBJ2-7; no definite D call. The CDR3 runs to 17 residues. V was clipped by 2 bases and J by 6 bases, with 23 bases between them. Germline V gene lookup returns CDR1 MNHEY and CDR2 SMNVEV (reference sequence).

The gene calls are TRBV29-1 and TRBJ2-5, with TRBD1 matching 7 bases. V trimming: 5 bases; J trimming: 5 bases; junction bases outside the gene matches: 11. CDR3 length equals 14 residues. Germline V gene sequence: CDR1 SQVTM, CDR2 ANQGSEA. CDR3 loop: CSVRQGAPRETQYF. CDR3 DNA sequence: TGCAGCGTTCGACAGGGAGCCCCCCGGGAGACCCAGTACTTC.

The chain couples TRBV19 to TRBJ2-5, with TRBD2 matching 7 bases. CDR1 and CDR2 from the germline V gene are LNHDA and SQIVND (reference sequence). The V segment lost 5 bases and the J segment 4 bases; nucleotides outside the gene matches: 10. CDR3 length: 15 residues. The CDR3 DNA reads TGTGCCAGTAGTTTCCGGACATCGGGGGGAGAGACCCAGTACTTC. Translation: CASSFRTSGGETQYF. Filled out from reference TRBV19 and TRBJ2-5, the complete variable domain reads DGGITQSPKYLFRKEGQNVTLSCEQNLNHDAMYWYRQDPGQGLRLIYYSQIVNDFQKGDIAEGYSVSREKKESFPLTVTSAQKNPTAFYLCASSFRTSGGETQYFGPGTRLLVL.

The chain is built from TRBV9 and TRBJ2-5, with 10 positions matching TRBD2. V lost 2 bases to trimming and J lost 5 bases; unmatched junction nucleotides: 6. The germline V gene encodes CDR1 SGDLS and CDR2 YYNGEE. The CDR3 totals 15 residues. The chain's CDR3 is CASSVASGSGETQYF. CDR3 nucleotide sequence: TGTGCCAGCAGCGTGGCTAGCGGGAGTGGGGAGACCCAGTACTTC.

The J gene is TRBJ2-1, the V gene TRBV7-2; 8 bases align to TRBD2. Germline V gene data show CDR1 as SGHTA and CDR2 as FQGNSA. The CDR3 spans 13 residues. The V and J ends lost 6 bases and 6 bases, in that order; junction bases with no gene match: 4. The CDR3 protein is CASSTGTSNEQFF. The CDR3, as DNA: TGTGCCAGCAGTACCGGGACTAGCAATGAGCAGTTCTTC.

This clone was detected a few times. The rearrangement joins TRBV27 to TRBJ2-5, with 9 bases fitting TRBD2. The CDR3 extends over 15 amino acids. Trimming took 4 bases from V and 5 from J; bases not matched to a gene: 8. Per the germline V gene, CDR1 is MNHEY and CDR2 is SMNVEV (reference sequence). The CDR3 is CASSYAGGPEETQYF. The CDR3 DNA reads as TGTGCCAGCAGTTATGCGGGAGGGCCGGAGGAGACCCAGTACTTC.

The V gene is TRBV28, the J gene TRBJ2-7; D is uncertain. CDR3 length equals 11 residues. Germline values: CDR1 MDHEN, CDR2 SYDVKM. V was clipped by 7 bases and J by 10 bases, with 14 bases between them. The CDR3 sequence is CASNLGRGQYF. In DNA form, the CDR3 reads TGTGCCAGCAACCTAGGCAGAGGACAGTACTTC. Filled out from reference TRBV28 and TRBJ2-7, the complete variable domain reads DVKVTQSSRYLVKRTGEKVFLECVQDMDHENMFWYRQDPGLGLRLIYFSYDVKMKEKGDIPEGYSVSREKKERFSLILESASTNQTSMYLCASNLGRGQYFGPGTRLTVT.

This CDR3 is CASSLGAATRAYEQYF. CDR3 nucleotides: TGCGCCAGCAGCTTGGGAGCGGCTACTAGAGCCTACGAGCAGTACTTC. The chain joins TRBV5-1 to TRBJ2-7, with D possibly being TRBD2 (5 bases). V lost 0 bases, J lost 2 bases, and 15 bases lay in between. Germline V CDR1 and CDR2: SGHRS, YFSETQ. The CDR3 length is 16 residues.

The V and J genes are TRBV10-1 and TRBJ2-7; D possibly matches TRBD1 or TRBD2 (6 bases each). The CDR3 extends over 13 amino acids. CDR1 is WNHNN, CDR2 SYGVQD, per germline (reference sequence). The V end was cut by 5 bases, the J end by 6 bases, with 14 bases between. Written as DNA, the CDR3 is TGCGCCAGCAGTACGACAGGAGGGGCCGAGCAGTACTTC. Encoded protein: CASSTTGGAEQYF.

The chain recombines TRBV5-8 with TRBJ1-2; 7 bases agree with TRBD1. The CDR3 is 14 amino acids. Unmatched junction bases numbered 9, after V lost 5 bases and J lost 5 bases. In germline, CDR1 is SGHTS, CDR2 YDEGEE. The CDR3 spells CASRPTGAWYGYTF. The CDR3 coding sequence is TGTGCCAGCAGACCTACAGGGGCCTGGTATGGCTACACCTTC.

The V call is TRBV7-2, the J call TRBJ1-5, with D uncertain. The CDR3 consists of 15 residues. CDR1 is SGHTA, CDR2 FQGNSA, per germline. V was clipped by 3 bases and J by 1 base, with 10 bases between them. The chain's CDR3 is CASSLWVASNQPQHF. The CDR3 nucleotides are TGTGCCAGCAGCTTGTGGGTAGCAAGCAATCAGCCCCAGCATTTT.

This clone has just one count. The V gene is TRBV7-2, the J gene TRBJ2-1, with 9 nucleotides matching TRBD1. V lost 2 bases to trimming and J lost 6 bases; unmatched junction nucleotides: 8. The germline CDR1 and CDR2 sequences are SGHTA and FQGNSA. The CDR3 loop spans 16 amino acids. For the CDR3, the DNA is TGTGCCAGCAGCTTAATCGGGACAGGGATCATCAATGAGCAGTTCTTC. This translates into CASSLIGTGIINEQFF.

The V gene is TRBV27, the J gene TRBJ2-1, with 12 bases lining up with TRBD2. CDR3 length equals 16 residues. V trimming: 5 bases; J trimming: 9 bases; junction bases outside the gene matches: 11. Germline assignment: CDR1 MNHEY and CDR2 SMNVEV (reference sequence). The CDR3 is CASSAGLAGSAGEQFF. The DNA of the CDR3 is TGTGCCAGCAGTGCGGGACTAGCGGGTTCCGCGGGTGAGCAGTTCTTC.

This clone has a single count. The V call is TRBV5-6, the J call TRBJ2-5, with D perhaps matching TRBD1 (5 bases). In germline, CDR1 is SGHDT, CDR2 YYEEEE. This CDR3 is 15 amino acids long. The V end lost 2 bases, the J end lost 9 bases, and 20 bases lay between the germline ends. The CDR3: CASSFLDGVPGPQYF. The CDR3 coding sequence is TGTGCCAGCAGCTTCTTGGACGGAGTCCCAGGGCCCCAGTACTTC.

This chain links TRBV6-1 with TRBJ1-2; D is unclear. The CDR3 consists of 13 residues. Trimming removed 4 bases from V and 1 base from J, with 7 bases in between. Germline V gene data show CDR1 as MNHNS and CDR2 as SASEGT. This chain's CDR3 is CASSVQDNYGYTF. CDR3 nucleotide sequence: TGTGCCAGCAGTGTGCAGGATAACTATGGCTACACCTTC.

This chain joins TRBV7-2 and TRBJ2-3; possibly TRBD2 for D (6 bases). The CDR3 extends over 17 amino acids. Germline V lookup: CDR1 SGHTA, CDR2 FQGNSA. V was pared by 5 bases and J by 1 base, with 19 bases between. CDR3 DNA sequence: TGTGCCAGCAGCCCCGGTCAGCGGGTTGCCGGCACAGATACGCAGTATTTT. Its protein is CASSPGQRVAGTDTQYF.

This clone was counted only a few times. This chain uses TRBV28 with TRBJ2-7, with TRBD1 identical over 9 bases. V lost 5 bases to trimming and J lost 1 base; unmatched junction nucleotides: 6. The germline V gene has CDR1 MDHEN and CDR2 SYDVKM. The CDR3 sequence is 15 residues long. The CDR3 spells CASSGTGTLSYEQYF. In DNA, the CDR3 is TGTGCCAGCAGTGGGACAGGGACCCTTTCCTACGAGCAGTACTTC.